One and the same sample provided the 31 T cell receptor beta chains below, sequenced in a study of beta chain features in type 1 diabetes. Isolated RNA was reverse transcribed in full, so expressed TCRB transcripts were sequenced. The protocol was immunoSEQ multiplex PCR, while the TCRdb copy is restricted to in-frame clones and leaves out a portion. The sample holds some 270,000 clones, 14% seen once. Sequences were obtained from naive CD4+ T cells from blood. The receptors originated from a woman between 35 and 50 years old in good health.

V usage is TRBV7-9 and J usage is TRBJ2-7, with D perhaps matching TRBD2 (6 bases). The CDR3 has 14 amino acids. Deletions cut 3 bases from V and 6 bases from J, with 15 bases between. Germline V gene sequence: CDR1 SEHNR, CDR2 FQNEAQ (reference sequence). The CDR3 region is CASSLSGLGSEQYF. The CDR3 DNA sequence: TGTGCCAGCAGCTTGAGCGGGCTCGGGAGCGAGCAGTACTTC.

This clone was observed a few times. The chain is built from TRBV25-1 and TRBJ1-4; no firm D call. Germline-derived CDR1 and CDR2 are MGHDK and SYGVNS. Trimming shortened V by 4 bases and J by 0 bases, and 15 bases separated the two germline ends. The CDR3 runs to 17 residues. CDR3 loop: CASSAVFLATTNEKLFF. The CDR3 DNA follows: TGTGCCAGCAGTGCAGTTTTCCTCGCAACAACTAATGAAAAACTGTTTTTT.

The sample holds a few counts of this clone. The sample holds other DNA sequences that translate to the same CDR3. The rearrangement joins TRBV7-9 to TRBJ1-5; 8 nucleotides align to TRBD1. Germline trimming cut 5 bases from V and 7 bases from J; bases unmatched to any gene: 7. In germline, CDR1 is SEHNR, CDR2 FQNEAQ (reference sequence). This CDR3 spans 14 amino acids. DNA of the CDR3: TGTGCCAGCAGCCCAGGACAGGGAGGGCAGCCCCAGCATTTT. As protein: CASSPGQGGQPQHF.

The CDR3 sequence is CASSLRTGGDQPQHF. The CDR3 DNA reads TGCGCCAGCAGCTTGAGGACAGGGGGCGATCAGCCCCAGCATTTT. V is TRBV5-1 and J is TRBJ1-5, with 11 bases aligning to TRBD1. Germline loops: CDR1 SGHRS, CDR2 YFSETQ. This CDR3 spans 15 amino acids. V lost 1 base to trimming and J lost 5 bases; unmatched junction nucleotides: 2.

This clone was picked up a small number of times. The V and J genes are TRBV5-4 and TRBJ2-3; TRBD2 might be the D (6 bases). The CDR3 is made up of 17 amino acids. Germline V gene lookup returns CDR1 SGHNT and CDR2 YYREEE (reference sequence). Trimming removed 4 bases at V and 2 bases at J, with 20 bases between. The DNA of the CDR3 is TGTGCCAGCAGCACCCCGGGTGCGGGGTCCTACACAGATACGCAGTATTTT. As protein: CASSTPGAGSYTDTQYF.

This chain connects TRBV9 to TRBJ2-5; D may be TRBD1 (6 bases). The CDR3 covers 16 residues. V lost 4 bases and J lost 4, with 20 bases in between. CDR1 and CDR2 from the germline V gene are SGDLS and YYNGEE. CDR3 nucleotide sequence: TGTGCCAGCAGCCCCTCAGTAACGTACAGGGCAGAGACCCAGTACTTC. This codes for CASSPSVTYRAETQYF.

This clone was detected a few times. V usage is TRBV18 and J usage is TRBJ2-2; D unresolved. CDR1 KGHSH and CDR2 LQKENI come from the germline V gene. V shed 2 bases and J shed 6 bases, with 4 bases lying between them. This CDR3 has 12 amino acids. CDR3 sequence reads: CASSPVAGELFF. The CDR3 coding sequence is TGTGCCAGCTCACCAGTCGCCGGGGAGCTGTTTTTT.

This clone was counted at least ten times. The V and J genes are TRBV4-3 and TRBJ2-3, with D perhaps matching TRBD2 (7 bases). Per the germline V gene, CDR1 is LGHNA and CDR2 is YSLEER. Trimming cost V 8 bases and J 2 bases, with 14 bases left between them. CDR3 length: 14 amino acids. CDR3: CASGAGAYTDTQYF. The CDR3 DNA reads as TGCGCCAGCGGCGCGGGGGCCTACACAGATACGCAGTATTTT.

This clone appeared a few times. This chain connects TRBV9 to TRBJ1-2; D call uncertain. The CDR3 is made up of 15 amino acids. CDR1 and CDR2 (germline): SGDLS, YYNGEE. V shed 3 bases and J shed 4 bases, with 16 bases lying between them. Here the CDR3 DNA reads TGTGCCAGCAGCGGCGGGCGGAGATCCAGCTATGGCTACACCTTC. This translates into CASSGGRRSSYGYTF.

The CDR3 coding sequence is TGTGCCAGCAGCTTGCCAGGGCTAGCGGTGGCAGATACGCAGTATTTT. Translating gives CASSLPGLAVADTQYF. The genes are TRBV5-4 and TRBJ2-3; 7 bases fit TRBD2. The length of the CDR3 is 16 residues. Germline loops: CDR1 SGHNT, CDR2 YYREEE (reference sequence). The ends lost 1 base at V and 4 bases at J; junction bases unmatched: 9.

This clone has a handful of counts. This chain connects TRBV9 to TRBJ2-3; 8 bases match TRBD2. Trimming cost V 3 bases and J 0 bases; bases outside gene matches: 6. The CDR3 is made up of 16 amino acids. CDR1 is SGDLS and CDR2 is YYNGEE in the germline V gene. In DNA, the CDR3 is TGTGCCAGCAGCGAACTAGCGGAACCTAGCACAGATACGCAGTATTTT. Translating gives CASSELAEPSTDTQYF.

As for this clone: This sample also contains other DNA sequences that code for the same CDR3. This chain connects TRBV11-2 to TRBJ2-7, with 9 bases identical to TRBD1. The CDR3 runs to 16 residues. V lost 0 bases and J lost 3; bases outside the gene matches: 6. Germline V gene sequence: CDR1 SGHAT, CDR2 FQNNGV. Written as DNA, the CDR3 is TGTGCCAGCAGCTTAGACCTGGGGACAGGGAGCTACGAGCAGTACTTC. This encodes CASSLDLGTGSYEQYF.

The CDR3 here is CASSYRGNEKLFF. DNA of the CDR3: TGTGCCAGCAGTTACCGAGGGAATGAAAAACTGTTTTTT. The chain employs TRBV6-5 and TRBJ1-4; D remains unclear. Trimming cost V 2 bases and J 5 bases, with 6 bases left between them. This CDR3 is 13 amino acids long. CDR1 MNHEY and CDR2 SVGAGI come from the germline V gene.

This clone came up a few times. The V gene is TRBV4-3, the J gene TRBJ2-4; 10 nucleotides match TRBD1. The CDR3 has 18 residues. Germline CDR1 reads LGHNA; CDR2 reads YSLEER. Trimming removed 0 bases from V and 3 bases from J; junction bases left unmatched: 8. CDR3 in DNA: TGCGCCAGCAGCCAAGAGGGACAGGGGTACGGGGTCAAAAACATTCAGTACTTC. This sequence encodes CASSQEGQGYGVKNIQYF.

Only a few counts were recorded for this clone. J is TRBJ2-1 and V is TRBV11-2; 13 bases fit TRBD2. V gave up 3 bases and J gave up 15 bases; unmatched junction bases: 20. The CDR3 sequence is 18 residues long. Germline-derived CDR1 and CDR2 are SGHAT and FQNNGV. Here the CDR3 reads CASSFPNPLAGGPRVPFF. The CDR3 DNA follows: TGTGCCAGCAGCTTTCCGAACCCACTAGCGGGGGGGCCGCGTGTTCCGTTCTTC.

This clone showed up just a few times. The chain employs TRBV4-1 and TRBJ1-5; 9 nucleotides align to TRBD1. Germline CDR1 and CDR2: MGHRA and YSYEKL. The CDR3 is made up of 14 amino acids. V lost 4 bases and J lost 4; bases outside the gene matches: 2. The CDR3 region is CASSLTGGNQPQHF. CDR3 DNA: TGCGCCAGCAGCCTGACAGGGGGTAATCAGCCCCAGCATTTT.

This chain uses TRBV11-2 with TRBJ2-5; 8 nucleotides line up with TRBD2. The V gene end was trimmed by 6 bases and the J gene end by 10 bases; junction bases not matched to a gene: 4. Germline-derived CDR1 and CDR2 are SGHAT and FQNNGV. The CDR3 is made up of 11 amino acids. In nucleotides, the CDR3 is TGTGCCAGCAGAAGGGGGACTAGCCAGTACTTC. Amino acid sequence: CASRRGTSQYF.

This clone came up a few times. This rearrangement joins TRBV5-1 to TRBJ1-4; 8 bases are a match to TRBD1. CDR3 size: 14 residues. The ends lost 5 bases at V and 4 bases at J; junction bases unmatched: 4. CDR1 and CDR2 (germline): SGHRS, YFSETQ. DNA of the CDR3: TGCGCCAGCAGACCGACAGGGGATAATGAAAAACTGTTTTTT. Amino acids: CASRPTGDNEKLFF. Based on the CDR3 plus reference TRBV5-1 and TRBJ1-4, the full variable domain is KAGVTQTPRYLIKTRGQQVTLSCSPISGHRSVSWYQQTPGQGLQFLFEYFSETQRNKGNFPGRFSGRQFSNSRSEMNVSTLELGDSALYLCASRPTGDNEKLFFGSGTQLSVL.

The gene calls are TRBV18 and TRBJ2-2, with 9 nucleotides matching TRBD1. Trimming took 2 bases from V and 6 from J; bases not matched to a gene: 4. This CDR3 comprises 15 residues. Germline CDR1 and CDR2: KGHSH and LQKENI. CDR3 sequence: CASSPEQGASGELFF. DNA for the CDR3: TGTGCCAGCTCACCAGAACAGGGGGCCTCCGGGGAGCTGTTTTTT.

There are a few counts of this clone. This specimen includes other DNA sequences encoding the same CDR3. The chain links TRBV5-1 to TRBJ1-1, with TRBD1 identical over 7 bases. With 0 bases clipped from V and 6 bases from J, the junction kept 2 bases outside the gene matches. Germline CDR1 reads SGHRS; CDR2 reads YFSETQ. The CDR3 runs to 13 residues. The CDR3 is CASSLGQGAEAFF. CDR3 DNA sequence: TGCGCCAGCAGCTTGGGACAGGGCGCTGAAGCTTTCTTT.

This clone has a handful of counts. The rearrangement joins TRBV5-6 to TRBJ2-5, with TRBD1 matching 10 bases. The length of the CDR3 is 16 residues. CDR1 and CDR2 from the germline V gene are SGHDT and YYEEEE. Trimming removed 2 bases from V and 1 base from J; junction bases left unmatched: 5. The CDR3 DNA reads as TGTGCCAGCAGCTTAAGCGGACAGGGGGTCCAAGAGACCCAGTACTTC. The encoded protein is CASSLSGQGVQETQYF.

This sequence joins TRBV7-9 and TRBJ2-3; a possible D gene is TRBD1 (5 bases). Germline V gene lookup returns CDR1 SEHNR and CDR2 FQNEAQ (reference sequence). This CDR3 is built from 16 residues. The V end lost 0 bases, the J end lost 3 bases, and 13 bases lay between the germline ends. The CDR3 DNA sequence: TGTGCCAGCAGCTTAGCTCGACAGCTCTTGACAGATACGCAGTATTTT. Its protein is CASSLARQLLTDTQYF. Filled out from reference TRBV7-9 and TRBJ2-3, the complete variable domain reads DTGVSQNPRHKITKRGQNVTFRCDPISEHNRLYWYRQTLGQGPEFLTYFQNEAQLEKSRLLSDRFSAERPKGSFSTLEIQRTEQGDSAMYLCASSLARQLLTDTQYFGPGTRLTVL.

This clone was seen only a few times. The chain has TRBV13 and TRBJ1-1, with D perhaps TRBD1 (6 bases). The CDR3 covers 16 residues. V shed 0 bases and J shed 2 bases, with 13 bases lying between them. Germline CDR1 reads PRHDT; CDR2 reads FYEKMQ (reference sequence). The CDR3 loop is CASSLGSRQVNTEAFF. The CDR3 DNA is TGTGCCAGCAGCTTAGGATCCCGACAGGTTAACACTGAAGCTTTCTTT.

As DNA, the CDR3 is TGCAGCGTTGTCAAGGTTGGACAGGGCTCCGAGCAGTACTTC. Its translation is CSVVKVGQGSEQYF. The chain couples TRBV29-1 to TRBJ2-7, with 8 bases that match TRBD1. J lost 6 bases, V lost 4 bases, and 11 bases had no gene match. CDR3 length: 14 residues. In germline, CDR1 is SQVTM, CDR2 ANQGSEA.

This chain uses TRBV18 with TRBJ1-2; D is uncertain. Germline V gives CDR1 KGHSH, CDR2 LQKENI. Between the trimmed V and J ends, which lost 2 bases and 6 bases, there was a span of 10 bases. The CDR3 has 13 amino acids. The CDR3 sequence: CASSPKGGHGYTF. The CDR3 DNA sequence: TGTGCCAGCTCACCAAAAGGAGGACATGGCTACACCTTC.

The chain carries TRBV29-1 and TRBJ2-5, with D perhaps TRBD1 (5 bases). The germline V and J ends were trimmed by 3 bases and 2 bases, with 10 bases remaining between them. The germline V gene has CDR1 SQVTM and CDR2 ANQGSEA. This CDR3 has 13 amino acids. Here the CDR3 reads CSVDSPGQETQYF. Written as DNA, the CDR3 is TGCAGCGTTGATTCCCCAGGGCAAGAGACCCAGTACTTC.

There are a few counts of this clone. The chain is built from TRBV5-4 and TRBJ2-1; TRBD1 agrees at 7 bases. This CDR3 is 16 amino acids long. Germline V gene sequence: CDR1 SGHNT, CDR2 YYREEE (reference sequence). The V gene end was trimmed by 0 bases and the J gene end by 0 bases; junction bases not matched to a gene: 3. CDR3 region: CASSLGGQRSYNEQFF. CDR3 bases: TGTGCCAGCAGCTTGGGGGGACAGCGCTCCTACAATGAGCAGTTCTTC.

V is TRBV7-9 and J is TRBJ2-3; 7 bases line up with TRBD2. Germline assignment: CDR1 SEHNR and CDR2 FQNEAQ (reference sequence). V shed 3 bases, J shed 2 bases, and the junction held 8 bases outside the gene matches. CDR3 size: 16 residues. CDR3 in amino acids: CASSFPSGGYTDTQYF. CDR3 sequence (DNA): TGTGCCAGCAGCTTCCCATCGGGGGGTTACACAGATACGCAGTATTTT.

There are a few counts of this clone. The chain is built from TRBV14 and TRBJ1-2; a possible D gene is TRBD1 (6 bases). Trimming removed 1 base from V and 8 bases from J, with 8 bases in between. Looked up from germline, CDR1 is SGHDN and CDR2 is FVKESK. This CDR3 is built from 12 residues. The CDR3 DNA reads as TGTGCCAGCAGCCAAGGGACAGTCGGCTACACCTTC. Its protein is CASSQGTVGYTF.

Ten or more counts support this clone. The V gene is TRBV14, the J gene TRBJ1-2; 8 bases align to TRBD1. The CDR3 loop spans 13 amino acids. CDR1 is SGHDN and CDR2 is FVKESK in the germline V gene. J was trimmed by 5 bases and V by 5 bases; bases with no gene match: 4. The CDR3 sequence: CASSLDRAYGYTF. The CDR3 nucleotides are TGTGCCAGCAGCTTGGACAGGGCGTATGGCTACACCTTC.

This clone was seen only a few times. The chain joins TRBV7-6 to TRBJ2-3; TRBD1 is a possible D gene (5 bases). Germline CDR1 and CDR2: SGHVS and FNYEAQ. The V end was cut by 3 bases, the J end by 4 bases, with 14 bases between. The CDR3 runs 15 residues. The CDR3 reads CASSLVGVPADTQYF. CDR3 nucleotides: TGTGCCAGCAGCTTGGTAGGGGTCCCCGCAGATACGCAGTATTTT.